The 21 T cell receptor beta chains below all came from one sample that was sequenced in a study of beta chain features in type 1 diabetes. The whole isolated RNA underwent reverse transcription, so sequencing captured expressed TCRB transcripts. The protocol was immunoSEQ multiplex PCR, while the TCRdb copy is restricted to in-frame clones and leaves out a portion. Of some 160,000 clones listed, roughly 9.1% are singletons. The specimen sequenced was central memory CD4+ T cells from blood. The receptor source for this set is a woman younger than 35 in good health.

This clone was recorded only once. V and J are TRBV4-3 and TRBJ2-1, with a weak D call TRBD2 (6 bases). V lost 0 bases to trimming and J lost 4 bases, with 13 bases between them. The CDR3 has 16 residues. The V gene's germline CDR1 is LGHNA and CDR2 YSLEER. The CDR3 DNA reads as TGCGCCAGCAGCCAAGAATGGCAGAGCGGGTACAATGAGCAGTTCTTC. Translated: CASSQEWQSGYNEQFF.

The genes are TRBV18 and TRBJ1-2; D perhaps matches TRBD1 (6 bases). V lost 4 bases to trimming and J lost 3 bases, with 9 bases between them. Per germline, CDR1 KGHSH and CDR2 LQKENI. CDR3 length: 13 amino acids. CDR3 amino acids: CASSLQGHYGYTF. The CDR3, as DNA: TGTGCCAGCTCACTACAGGGCCACTATGGCTACACCTTC.

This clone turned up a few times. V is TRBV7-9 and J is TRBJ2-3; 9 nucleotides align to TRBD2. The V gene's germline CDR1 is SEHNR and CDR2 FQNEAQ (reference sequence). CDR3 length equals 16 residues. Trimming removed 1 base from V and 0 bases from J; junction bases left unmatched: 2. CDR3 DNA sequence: TGTGCCAGCAGCTTAGGACTAGCGGAGAGCACAGATACGCAGTATTTT. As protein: CASSLGLAESTDTQYF.

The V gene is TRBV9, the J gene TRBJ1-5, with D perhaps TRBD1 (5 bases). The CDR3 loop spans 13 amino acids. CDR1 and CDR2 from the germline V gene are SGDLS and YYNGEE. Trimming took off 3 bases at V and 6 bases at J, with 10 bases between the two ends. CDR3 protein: CASSGKGVQPQHF. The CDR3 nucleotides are TGTGCCAGCAGCGGGAAAGGGGTTCAGCCCCAGCATTTT. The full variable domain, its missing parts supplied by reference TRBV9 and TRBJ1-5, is DSGVTQTPKHLITATGQRVTLRCSPRSGDLSVYWYQQSLDQGLQFLIQYYNGEERAKGNILERFSAQQFPDLHSELNLSSLELGDSALYFCASSGKGVQPQHFGDGTRLSIL.

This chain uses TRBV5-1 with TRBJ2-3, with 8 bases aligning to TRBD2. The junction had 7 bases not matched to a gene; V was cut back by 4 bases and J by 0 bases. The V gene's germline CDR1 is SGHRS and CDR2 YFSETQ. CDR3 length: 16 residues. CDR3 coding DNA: TGCGCCAGCAGCACGCTGACTAGCGCTAGCACAGATACGCAGTATTTT. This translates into CASSTLTSASTDTQYF.

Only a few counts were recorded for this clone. CDR3 residues: CSTRTDNYGYTF. CDR3 nucleotide sequence: TGCAGCACCCGGACAGACAACTATGGCTACACCTTC. The chain carries TRBV29-1 and TRBJ1-2; D may be TRBD1 (6 bases). Germline lookup yields CDR1 SQVTM and CDR2 ANQGSEA. Trimming shortened V by 8 bases and J by 2 bases, and 12 bases separated the two germline ends. The CDR3 consists of 12 residues.

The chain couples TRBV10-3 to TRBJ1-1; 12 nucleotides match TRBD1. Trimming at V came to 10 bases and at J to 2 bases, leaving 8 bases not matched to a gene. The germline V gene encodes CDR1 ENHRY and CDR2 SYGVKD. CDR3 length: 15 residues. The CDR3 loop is CATRPGTGGNTEAFF. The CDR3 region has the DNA TGTGCCACCCGCCCCGGGACAGGGGGCAACACTGAAGCTTTCTTT.

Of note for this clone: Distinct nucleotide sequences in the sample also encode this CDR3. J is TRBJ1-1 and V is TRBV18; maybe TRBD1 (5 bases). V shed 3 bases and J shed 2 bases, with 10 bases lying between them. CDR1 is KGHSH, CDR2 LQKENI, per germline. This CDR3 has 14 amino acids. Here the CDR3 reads CASSPGAGNTEAFF. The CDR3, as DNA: TGTGCCAGCTCACCTGGGGCTGGAAACACTGAAGCTTTCTTT.

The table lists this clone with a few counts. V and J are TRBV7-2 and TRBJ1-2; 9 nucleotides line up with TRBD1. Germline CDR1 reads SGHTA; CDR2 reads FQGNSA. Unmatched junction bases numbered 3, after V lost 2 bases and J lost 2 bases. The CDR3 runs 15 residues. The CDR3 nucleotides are TGTGCCAGCAGCTTAATGGGACAGGGAAACTATGGCTACACCTTC. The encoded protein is CASSLMGQGNYGYTF.

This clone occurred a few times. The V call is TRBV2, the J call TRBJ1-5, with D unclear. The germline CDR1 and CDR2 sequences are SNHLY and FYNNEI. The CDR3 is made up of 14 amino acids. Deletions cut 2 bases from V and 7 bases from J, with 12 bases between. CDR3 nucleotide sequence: TGTGCCAGCAGTGAAACAGAAAAAAACCAGCCCCAGCATTTT. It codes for CASSETEKNQPQHF.

The CDR3 bases are TGTGCCAGCAGCGTAGTAGGGACTGCAGATACGCAGTATTTT. It is translated as CASSVVGTADTQYF. The J gene is TRBJ2-3, the V gene TRBV9, with D perhaps matching TRBD2 (6 bases). The length of the CDR3 is 14 residues. Trimming stripped 0 bases from V and 4 bases from J, with 9 bases between. In germline, CDR1 is SGDLS, CDR2 YYNGEE.

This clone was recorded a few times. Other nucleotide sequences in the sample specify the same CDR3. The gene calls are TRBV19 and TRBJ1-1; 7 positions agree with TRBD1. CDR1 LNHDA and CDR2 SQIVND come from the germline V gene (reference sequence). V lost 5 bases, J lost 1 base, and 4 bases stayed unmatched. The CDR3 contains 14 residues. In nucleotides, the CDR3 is TGTGCCAGTAGTCCCCAGGGGGGGAACACTGAAGCTTTCTTT. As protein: CASSPQGGNTEAFF.

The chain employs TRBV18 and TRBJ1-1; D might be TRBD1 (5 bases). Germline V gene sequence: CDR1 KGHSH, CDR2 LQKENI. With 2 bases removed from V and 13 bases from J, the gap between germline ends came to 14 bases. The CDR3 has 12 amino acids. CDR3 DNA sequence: TGTGCCAGCTCACCAAGTCAGGGTTTGGTTTTCTTT. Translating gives CASSPSQGLVFF.

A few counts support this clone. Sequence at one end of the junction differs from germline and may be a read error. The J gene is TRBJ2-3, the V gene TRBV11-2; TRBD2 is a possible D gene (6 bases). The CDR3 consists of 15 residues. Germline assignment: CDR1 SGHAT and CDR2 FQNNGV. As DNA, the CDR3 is TGCGCCAGCAGCCAAACCGGACTACTCACAGATACGCAGTATTTT. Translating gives CASSQTGLLTDTQYF.

The chain's CDR3 is CASSPQLAGTYNEQFF. In DNA, the CDR3 is TGTGCCAGCTCACCACAACTAGCGGGTACCTACAATGAGCAGTTCTTC. This chain connects TRBV18 to TRBJ2-1; 9 nucleotides agree with TRBD2. CDR3 length: 16 amino acids. Germline V gene lookup returns CDR1 KGHSH and CDR2 LQKENI. The V gene end was trimmed by 1 base and the J gene end by 2 bases; junction bases not matched to a gene: 3.

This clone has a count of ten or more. The CDR3 DNA is TGTGCCAGCAGCCAGCGGGATCCCTACGAGCAGTACTTC. Its translation is CASSQRDPYEQYF. The chain is built from TRBV21-1 and TRBJ2-7; whether TRBD2, the table's D call, matches the DNA was not checked. TRBV21-1 corresponds to a pseudogene. There are 13 residues in the CDR3.

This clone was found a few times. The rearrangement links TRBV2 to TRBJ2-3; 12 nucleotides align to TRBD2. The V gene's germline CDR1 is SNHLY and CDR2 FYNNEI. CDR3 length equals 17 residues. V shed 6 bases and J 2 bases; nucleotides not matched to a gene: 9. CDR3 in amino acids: CASSARLAGDFTDTQYF. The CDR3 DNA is TGTGCCAGCAGCGCGCGACTAGCGGGGGATTTCACAGATACGCAGTATTTT.

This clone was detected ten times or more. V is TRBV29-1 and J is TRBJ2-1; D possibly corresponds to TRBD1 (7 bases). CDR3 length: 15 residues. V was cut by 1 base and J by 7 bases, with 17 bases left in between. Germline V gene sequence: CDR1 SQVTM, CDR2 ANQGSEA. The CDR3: CSVEGGRGVQNEQFF. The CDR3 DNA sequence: TGCAGCGTTGAAGGGGGCAGGGGGGTACAGAATGAGCAGTTCTTC.

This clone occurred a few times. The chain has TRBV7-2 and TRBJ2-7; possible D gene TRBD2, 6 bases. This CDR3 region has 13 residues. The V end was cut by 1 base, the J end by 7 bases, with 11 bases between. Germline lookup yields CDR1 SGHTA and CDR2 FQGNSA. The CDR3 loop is CASSLVWGEEQYF. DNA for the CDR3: TGTGCCAGCAGCTTAGTTTGGGGGGAAGAGCAGTACTTC.

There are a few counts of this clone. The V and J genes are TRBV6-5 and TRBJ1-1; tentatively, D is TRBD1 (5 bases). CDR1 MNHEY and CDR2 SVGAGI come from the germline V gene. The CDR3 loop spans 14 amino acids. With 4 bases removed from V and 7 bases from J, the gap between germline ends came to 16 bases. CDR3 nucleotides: TGTGCCAGCAGTTTGACACAGAGGGACTTTGAAGCTTTCTTT. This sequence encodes CASSLTQRDFEAFF.

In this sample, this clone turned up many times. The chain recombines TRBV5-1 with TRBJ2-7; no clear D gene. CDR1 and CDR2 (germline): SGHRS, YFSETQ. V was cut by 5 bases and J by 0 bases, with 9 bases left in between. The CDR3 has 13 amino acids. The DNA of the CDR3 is TGCGCCAGCAGGCACCTGAGCTCCTACGAGCAGTACTTC. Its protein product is CASRHLSSYEQYF.